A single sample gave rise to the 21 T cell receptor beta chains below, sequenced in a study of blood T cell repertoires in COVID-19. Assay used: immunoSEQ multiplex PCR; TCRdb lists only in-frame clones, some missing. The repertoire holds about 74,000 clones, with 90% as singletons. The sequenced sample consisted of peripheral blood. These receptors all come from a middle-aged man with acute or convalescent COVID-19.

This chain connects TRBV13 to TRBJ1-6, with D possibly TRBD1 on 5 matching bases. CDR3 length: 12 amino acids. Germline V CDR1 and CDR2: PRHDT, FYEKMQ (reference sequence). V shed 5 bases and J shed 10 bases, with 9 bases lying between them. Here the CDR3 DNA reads TGTGCCAGCAGCGAGGCAGGGTCACCCCTCCACTTT. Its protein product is CASSEAGSPLHF.

In DNA, the CDR3 is TGTGCCAGCAGCGCGACAGGGACAGGGAACTATGGCTACACCTTC. As protein: CASSATGTGNYGYTF. This chain connects TRBV6-5 to TRBJ1-2, with 9 bases identical to TRBD1. The CDR3 is made up of 15 amino acids. The V segment lost 6 bases and the J segment 2 bases; nucleotides outside the gene matches: 7. From germline, CDR1 is MNHEY and CDR2 SVGAGI.

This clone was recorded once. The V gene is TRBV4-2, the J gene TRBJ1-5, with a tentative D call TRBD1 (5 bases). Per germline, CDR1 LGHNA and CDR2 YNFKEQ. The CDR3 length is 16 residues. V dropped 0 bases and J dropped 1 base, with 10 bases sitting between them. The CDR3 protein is CASSQDRTLSNQPQHF. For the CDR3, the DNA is TGTGCCAGCAGCCAAGATAGGACATTAAGCAATCAGCCCCAGCATTTT.

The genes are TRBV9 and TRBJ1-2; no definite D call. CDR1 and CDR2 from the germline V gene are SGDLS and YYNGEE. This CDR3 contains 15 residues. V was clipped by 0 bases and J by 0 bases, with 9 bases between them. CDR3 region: CASSVGTETNYGYTF. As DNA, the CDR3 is TGTGCCAGCAGCGTAGGAACAGAGACTAACTATGGCTACACCTTC.

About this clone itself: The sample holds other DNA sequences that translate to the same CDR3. DNA for the CDR3: TGTGCCAGCAGCTTCGGACAGACGAGCAATCAGCCCCAGCATTTT. Translation gives CASSFGQTSNQPQHF. The chain has TRBV7-9 and TRBJ1-5; the D gene is possibly TRBD1 (6 bases). There are 15 residues in the CDR3. The V and J ends lost 3 bases and 1 base respectively, with 10 bases between them. CDR1 and CDR2 from the germline V gene are SEHNR and FQNEAQ (reference sequence).

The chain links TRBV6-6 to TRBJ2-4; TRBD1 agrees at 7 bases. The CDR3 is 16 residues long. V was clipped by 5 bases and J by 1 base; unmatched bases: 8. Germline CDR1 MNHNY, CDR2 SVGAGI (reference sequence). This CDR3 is CASSPRGQEAKNIQYF. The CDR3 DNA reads TGTGCCAGCAGTCCGAGGGGGCAGGAGGCCAAAAACATTCAGTACTTC.

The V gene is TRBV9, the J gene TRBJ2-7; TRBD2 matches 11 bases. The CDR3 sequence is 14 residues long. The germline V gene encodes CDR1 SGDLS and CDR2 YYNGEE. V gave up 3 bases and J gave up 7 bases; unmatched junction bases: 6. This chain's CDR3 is CASSATSGVSEQYF. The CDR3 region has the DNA TGTGCCAGCAGCGCGACTAGCGGGGTATCGGAGCAGTACTTC.

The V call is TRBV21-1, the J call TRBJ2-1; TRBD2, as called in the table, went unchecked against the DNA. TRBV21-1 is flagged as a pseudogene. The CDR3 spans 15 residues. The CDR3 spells CASSKLSRGYNEQFF. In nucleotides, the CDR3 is TGTGCCAGCAGCAAACTTAGCCGGGGCTACAATGAGCAGTTCTTC.

The CDR3 DNA reads TGTGCCAGTAGTTTCGGACAGGTCTATGGCTACACCTTC. This sequence encodes CASSFGQVYGYTF. The chain uses TRBV19 and TRBJ1-2; 7 nucleotides line up with TRBD1. This CDR3 comprises 13 residues. The V segment lost 5 bases and the J segment 4 bases; nucleotides outside the gene matches: 4. The germline V gene has CDR1 LNHDA and CDR2 SQIVND (reference sequence).

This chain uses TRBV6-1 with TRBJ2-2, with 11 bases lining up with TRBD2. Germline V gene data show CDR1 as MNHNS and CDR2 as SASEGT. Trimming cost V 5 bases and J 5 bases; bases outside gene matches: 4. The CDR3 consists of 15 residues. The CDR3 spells CASSWRTSGTGELFF. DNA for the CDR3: TGTGCCAGCAGTTGGCGGACTAGCGGGACCGGGGAGCTGTTTTTT.

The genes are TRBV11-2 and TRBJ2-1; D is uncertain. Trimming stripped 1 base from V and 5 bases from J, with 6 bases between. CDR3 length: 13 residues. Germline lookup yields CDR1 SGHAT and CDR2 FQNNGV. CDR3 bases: TGTGCCAGCAGCTTAGTGTCAAACAATGAGCAGTTCTTC. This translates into CASSLVSNNEQFF.

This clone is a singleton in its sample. CDR3 region: CASSFGGAGANVLTF. In DNA form, the CDR3 reads TGTGCCAGCAGTTTTGGGGGGGCTGGGGCCAACGTCCTGACTTTC. The chain recombines TRBV27 with TRBJ2-6; 7 bases agree with TRBD2. Germline V CDR1 and CDR2: MNHEY, SMNVEV (reference sequence). CDR3 size: 15 residues. The V and J ends lost 3 bases and 2 bases, in that order; junction bases with no gene match: 1.

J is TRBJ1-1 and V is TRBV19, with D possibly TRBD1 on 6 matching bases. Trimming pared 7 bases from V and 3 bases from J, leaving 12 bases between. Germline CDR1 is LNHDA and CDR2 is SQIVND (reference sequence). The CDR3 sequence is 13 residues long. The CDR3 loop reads CASMWGPDTEAFF. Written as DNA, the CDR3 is TGTGCCAGTATGTGGGGGCCGGACACTGAAGCTTTCTTT.

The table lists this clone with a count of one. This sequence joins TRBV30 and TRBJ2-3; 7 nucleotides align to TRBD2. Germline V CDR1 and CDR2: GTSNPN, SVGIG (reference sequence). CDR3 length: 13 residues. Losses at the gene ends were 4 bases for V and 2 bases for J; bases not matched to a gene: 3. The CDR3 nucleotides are TGTGCCTGGACAGCGGGACTCACAGATACGCAGTATTTT. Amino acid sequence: CAWTAGLTDTQYF.

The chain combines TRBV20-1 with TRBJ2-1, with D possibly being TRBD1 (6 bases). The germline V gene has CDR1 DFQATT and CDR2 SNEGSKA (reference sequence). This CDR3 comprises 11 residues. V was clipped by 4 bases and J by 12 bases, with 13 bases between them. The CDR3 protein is CSATGQILQFF. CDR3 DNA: TGCAGTGCTACCGGACAGATCTTGCAGTTCTTC.

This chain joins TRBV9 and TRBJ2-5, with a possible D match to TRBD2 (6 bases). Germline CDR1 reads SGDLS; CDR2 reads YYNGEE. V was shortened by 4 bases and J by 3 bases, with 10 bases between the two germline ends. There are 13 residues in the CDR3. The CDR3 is CASSLGGEETQYF. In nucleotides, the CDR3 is TGTGCCAGCAGCCTTGGAGGGGAAGAGACCCAGTACTTC. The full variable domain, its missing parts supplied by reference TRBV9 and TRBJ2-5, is DSGVTQTPKHLITATGQRVTLRCSPRSGDLSVYWYQQSLDQGLQFLIQYYNGEERAKGNILERFSAQQFPDLHSELNLSSLELGDSALYFCASSLGGEETQYFGPGTRLLVL.

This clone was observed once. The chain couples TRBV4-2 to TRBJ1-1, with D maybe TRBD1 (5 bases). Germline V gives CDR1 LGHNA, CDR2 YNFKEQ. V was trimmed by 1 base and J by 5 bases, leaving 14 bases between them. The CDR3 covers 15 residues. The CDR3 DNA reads TGTGCCAGCAGCCAAGCGGAGGGTGGGGGGACTGAAGCTTTCTTT. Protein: CASSQAEGGGTEAFF.

The DNA of the CDR3 is TGTGCCAGCAGCGTAGTACCCGGCTCCTACGAGCAGTACTTC. Translation gives CASSVVPGSYEQYF. The chain couples TRBV9 to TRBJ2-7; D gene unclear. With 0 bases removed from V and 0 bases from J, the gap between germline ends came to 7 bases. The CDR3 covers 14 residues. Per the germline V gene, CDR1 is SGDLS and CDR2 is YYNGEE. The full variable domain, in which reference TRBV9 and TRBJ2-7 provide the parts outside the CDR3, is DSGVTQTPKHLITATGQRVTLRCSPRSGDLSVYWYQQSLDQGLQFLIQYYNGEERAKGNILERFSAQQFPDLHSELNLSSLELGDSALYFCASSVVPGSYEQYFGPGTRLTVT.

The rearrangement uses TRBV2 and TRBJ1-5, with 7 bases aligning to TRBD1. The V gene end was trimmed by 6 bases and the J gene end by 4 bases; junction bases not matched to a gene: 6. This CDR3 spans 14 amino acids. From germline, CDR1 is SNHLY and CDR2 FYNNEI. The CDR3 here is CASRMTGWNQPQHF. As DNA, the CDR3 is TGTGCCAGCAGGATGACAGGGTGGAATCAGCCCCAGCATTTT. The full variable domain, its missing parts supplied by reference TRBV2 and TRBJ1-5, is EPEVTQTPSHQVTQMGQEVILRCVPISNHLYFYWYRQILGQKVEFLVSFYNNEISEKSEIFDDQFSVERPDGSNFTLKIRSTKLEDSAMYFCASRMTGWNQPQHFGDGTRLSIL.

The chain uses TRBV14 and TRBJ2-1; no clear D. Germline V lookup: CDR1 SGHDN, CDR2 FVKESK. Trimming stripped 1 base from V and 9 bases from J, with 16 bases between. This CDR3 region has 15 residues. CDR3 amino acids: CASSQVVTEKGEQFF. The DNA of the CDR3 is TGTGCCAGCAGCCAAGTGGTCACAGAAAAAGGTGAGCAGTTCTTC.

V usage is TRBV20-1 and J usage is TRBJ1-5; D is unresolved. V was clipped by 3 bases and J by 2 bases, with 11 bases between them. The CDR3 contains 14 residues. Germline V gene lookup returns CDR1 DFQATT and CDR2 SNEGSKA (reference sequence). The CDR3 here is CSASRQRGNQPQHF. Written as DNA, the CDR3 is TGCAGTGCTAGTAGGCAGAGGGGCAATCAGCCCCAGCATTTT.